The entry below gives a single T cell receptor beta chain sequence along with its context. The antigen is not known. This entry comes from a study of CD8 T cells in ankylosing spondylitis. As the method for making TCR beta libraries, quantitative 5'-RACE with molecular barcodes was used. TCRdb independently ran MiXCR on the 5' RACE reads; one entry per CDR3 protein. The sample yields about 340,000 distinct CDR3 sequences, 20% to 25% seen once. After removal of 4 bases from V and 2 bases from J, the junction contained 6 bases not matched to a gene. This CDR3 region has 14 residues. Looked up from germline, CDR1 is SGHRS and CDR2 is YFSETQ. The study, taken as a whole, reports: Significantly higher representation of disease-linked clones was reported for matched ankylosing spondylitis synovial fluid.

This chain uses TRBV5-1 with TRBJ2-7, with 7 bases matching TRBD1. The TCR comes from a male donor with ankylosing spondylitis or in good health (not recorded which). Sequencing used blood, either unsorted or a sorted T cell fraction (not recorded which). CDR3 sequence reads: CASSQWDSPYEQYF. CDR3 DNA: TGCGCCAGCAGCCAGTGGGACAGCCCCTACGAGCAGTACTTC.